The rows below give T cell receptor beta chains drawn from one sample of a study of blood T cell repertoires in COVID-19. Sequencing used immunoSEQ multiplex PCR; TCRdb keeps in-frame clones, though not all of them. The sample lists approximately 130,000 clones; approximately 77% were seen once. The sequenced sample was peripheral blood. These receptors were taken from a man older than 75 with acute or convalescent COVID-19. Both conserved end residues are part of each CDR3. D genes are given only for firm matches. Expanded clones are given a class, and other clones once, few, many or no size at all.

TRBJ2-2 15 TRBD1 TRBV15 few CATSRRTGRTGELFF TGTGCCACCAGCAGGAGGACAGGGAGGACCGGGGAGCTGTTTTTT
TRBJ1-1 13 NA TRBV6-4 NA CASSDSRGDVAFF TGTGCCAGCAGTGACTCGAGAGGCGATGTCGCTTTCTTT
TRBJ2-6 15 NA TRBV2 NA CASSERGAGANVLTF TGTGCCAGCAGTGAACGGGGGGCCGGGGCCAACGTCCTGACTTTC
TRBJ1-3 14 NA TRBV13 few CASSSTRTGNTIYF TGTGCCAGCAGCTCAACCCGGACAGGAAACACCATATATTTT
TRBJ1-4 16 NA TRBV7-8 NA CASSAWGGGLNEKLFF TGTGCCAGCAGCGCCTGGGGGGGAGGCCTCAATGAAAAACTGTTTTTT
TRBJ1-2 14 NA TRBV5-1 NA CASSGSTFEYGYTF TGCGCCAGCAGCGGGAGTACATTCGAATATGGCTACACCTTC
TRBJ1-3 22 NA TRBV19 NA CASTWGRMGHGLFTDSGNTIYF TGTGCCAGTACGTGGGGGCGCATGGGGCACGGACTTTTTACCGACTCTGGAAACACCATATATTTT
TRBJ2-5 16 TRBD2 TRBV15 NA CATSRPTSGGPETQYF TGTGCCACCAGCAGACCGACTAGCGGGGGCCCAGAGACCCAGTACTTC
TRBJ2-1 12 NA TRBV5-1 NA CASTEEWNEQFF TGCGCCAGCACTGAGGAATGGAATGAGCAGTTCTTC
TRBJ1-2 15 TRBD1 TRBV2 once CASSEAGDSYYGYTF TGTGCCAGCAGTGAAGCGGGGGACAGCTACTATGGCTACACCTTC
TRBJ2-7 16 TRBD1 TRBV19 NA CASSVGGQASVYEQYF TGTGCCAGTAGTGTCGGAGGACAGGCGTCTGTCTACGAGCAGTACTTC
TRBJ2-2 16 NA TRBV7-9 NA CASRPLGGSNTGELFF TGTGCCAGCAGACCCCTTGGGGGGTCGAACACCGGGGAGCTGTTTTTT
TRBJ1-1 18 TRBD1 TRBV15 NA CATSSRPGTGEFNTEAFF TGTGCCACCAGCTCCCGCCCCGGGACAGGGGAATTTAACACTGAAGCTTTCTTT
TRBJ2-3 16 TRBD2 TRBV4-2 NA CASSSLAGAPGDTQYF TGTGCCAGCAGCTCCTTAGCGGGGGCCCCCGGGGATACGCAGTATTTT
TRBJ2-7 16 NA TRBV5-1 once CASSLLSASNTWEQYF TGCGCCAGCAGCTTGCTAAGCGCCTCAAACACCTGGGAGCAGTACTTC
TRBJ1-4 15 TRBD1 TRBV10-1 NA CARTPGARGIEKLFF TGCGCCAGAACCCCCGGGGCCAGGGGGATTGAAAAACTGTTTTTT
TRBJ2-2 13 TRBD1 TRBV7-9 NA CASRRTGAGELFF TGTGCCAGCAGACGGACAGGGGCCGGGGAGCTGTTTTTT
TRBJ2-4 12 NA TRBV4-3 many CASSPGENIQYF TGCGCCAGCAGCCCCGGGGAGAACATTCAGTACTTC
TRBJ2-5 13 TRBD1 TRBV7-8 NA CASSRTGDETQYF TGTGCCAGCAGCCGTACAGGGGACGAGACCCAGTACTTC
TRBJ1-2 16 NA TRBV4-1 NA CASSQEGPAGANGYTF TGCGCCAGCAGCCAAGAGGGGCCAGCAGGGGCCAATGGCTACACCTTC
TRBJ2-2 16 NA TRBV9 once CASSVELYRVAGELFF TGTGCCAGCAGCGTAGAATTGTACAGGGTAGCCGGGGAGCTGTTTTTT
TRBJ2-3 15 NA TRBV2 NA CASSEGGGPTDTQYF TGTGCCAGCAGTGAAGGGGGGGGGCCCACAGATACGCAGTATTTT
TRBJ2-5 15 TRBD2 TRBV3-1/TRBV3-2 NA CASSRRGVLWETQYF TGTGCCAGCAGTCGACGGGGGGTCCTTTGGGAGACCCAGTACTTC
TRBJ2-7 14 NA TRBV27 few CASSLRSNGEEQYF TGTGCCAGCAGTTTAAGATCGAACGGGGAAGAGCAGTACTTC
TRBJ1-2 14 NA TRBV4-2 NA CASSQRAQSYGYTF TGTGCCAGCAGCCAGCGGGCCCAGAGCTATGGCTACACCTTC
TRBJ2-7 16 TRBD2 TRBV4-1 NA CASSQDLASGGFEQYF TGCGCCAGCAGCCAAGATCTTGCTAGCGGGGGGTTCGAGCAGTACTTC
TRBJ1-5 17 TRBD1 TRBV28 NA CASSRGDSLYSNQPQHF TGTGCCAGCAGCCGAGGGGACAGTCTTTATAGCAATCAGCCCCAGCATTTT
TRBJ2-3 16 TRBD2 TRBV5-1 NA CASSLEVAGSTDTQYF TGCGCCAGCAGCTTGGAGGTAGCGGGGTCCACAGATACGCAGTATTTT
TRBJ1-3 16 NA TRBV6-1 NA CASSDLPGSSGNTIYF TGTGCCAGCAGTGATCTACCCGGGTCCTCTGGAAACACCATATATTTT
TRBJ2-7 13 TRBD2 TRBV28 NA CASRRGGGDEQYF TGTGCCAGCAGGCGGGGGGGCGGCGACGAGCAGTACTTC
TRBJ1-1 13 NA TRBV3-1/TRBV3-2 NA CASTPGGHTEAFF TGTGCCAGCACCCCCGGGGGACACACTGAAGCTTTCTTT
TRBJ2-4 15 TRBD1 TRBV11-2 NA CASSLGQGVKNIQYF TGTGCCAGCAGCTTAGGACAGGGAGTTAAAAACATTCAGTACTTC
TRBJ1-1 17 NA TRBV4-1 many CASSERRPGTKNTEAFF TGCGCCAGCAGCGAAAGACGACCCGGGACAAAGAACACTGAAGCTTTCTTT
TRBJ1-2 15 NA TRBV5-5 many CASSLDTGRGYGYTF TGTGCCAGCAGCTTGGACACGGGCCGGGGGTATGGCTACACCTTC
TRBJ1-5 14 NA TRBV3-1/TRBV3-2 NA CASSPGGGVGPQHF TGTGCTAGCAGCCCCGGCGGGGGAGTTGGGCCCCAGCATTTT
TRBJ1-2 15 TRBD1 TRBV28 NA CASSFGTGRDYGYTF TGTGCCAGCAGTTTCGGGACAGGGAGGGACTATGGCTACACCTTC
TRBJ2-2 14 NA TRBV7-3 NA CASSSNRNTGELFF TGTGCCAGCAGCTCAAACAGGAACACCGGGGAGCTGTTTTTT
TRBJ2-3 14 NA TRBV29-1 NA CSVESGFTPDTQYF TGCAGCGTTGAATCGGGGTTCACACCAGATACGCAGTATTTT
TRBJ1-2 16 NA TRBV18 few CASSLRQESSSWGYTF TGTGCCAGCTCATTGCGACAGGAATCCTCTTCTTGGGGCTACACCTTC
TRBJ2-3 19 NA TRBV10-3 NA CAISEIPDGPPGITDTQYF TGTGCCATCAGTGAAATTCCCGACGGTCCGCCAGGGATCACAGATACGCAGTATTTT
TRBJ1-2 15 TRBD1 TRBV5-4 NA CASSSRQGISNGYTF TGTGCCAGCAGCTCTCGACAGGGGATTTCTAATGGCTACACCTTC
TRBJ2-1 15 NA TRBV5-4 NA CASSSGARSYNEQFF TGTGCCAGCAGCTCGGGAGCTAGGTCCTACAATGAGCAGTTCTTC
TRBJ1-5 16 TRBD1 TRBV7-2 NA CASSPPGTGGNQPQHF TGTGCCAGCAGCCCGCCCGGGACAGGGGGCAATCAGCCCCAGCATTTT
TRBJ2-6 15 NA TRBV28 NA CASSRVRSGANVLTF TGTGCCAGCAGCAGGGTACGCTCTGGGGCCAACGTCCTGACTTTC